The 19 T cell receptor beta chains below all came from one sample that was sequenced in a study of blood T cell repertoires in COVID-19 (dated by TCRdb to between 2020 and 2021). Library preparation used the immunoSEQ multiplex PCR assay. The table comes from immuneACCESS by way of TCRdb, which keeps in-frame sequences with V and J called. Part of the clones is missing from these tables; in studies checked, under half for an unresolved V gene and the rest for unknown reasons. Recorded for this sample are roughly 200,000 clones; roughly 88% of them occurred a single time. Roughly 1.5% of the sample goes to the ten largest clones. The sequenced sample was peripheral blood. The receptors were sampled from a man in his late teens or twenties with active or convalescent COVID-19.

V and J are TRBV5-8 and TRBJ2-5; TRBD1 agrees at 9 bases. V shed 5 bases, J shed 3 bases, and the junction held 14 bases outside the gene matches. CDR1 is SGHTS and CDR2 is YDEGEE in the germline V gene. The CDR3 covers 17 residues. The CDR3, as DNA: TGTGCCAGCAGAGGAAAGGGACAGGGAACAAAGGAAGAGACCCAGTACTTC. Translating it yields CASRGKGQGTKEETQYF.

This chain uses TRBV7-3 with TRBJ1-1; D is undetermined. V gave up 1 base and J gave up 4 bases, with 13 bases separating them. This CDR3 comprises 15 residues. Germline loops: CDR1 SGHTA, CDR2 FQGTGA. The CDR3 loop reads CASSLNPGGLTEAFF. The CDR3 DNA reads as TGTGCCAGCAGCTTAAACCCTGGAGGGCTCACTGAAGCTTTCTTT.

The chain recombines TRBV9 with TRBJ1-1, with 7 bases aligning to TRBD1. After removal of 2 bases from V and 0 bases from J, the junction contained 7 bases not matched to a gene. CDR3 length equals 16 residues. Germline V gene lookup returns CDR1 SGDLS and CDR2 YYNGEE. Written as DNA, the CDR3 is TGTGCCAGCAGCGTCGGGACAGACCTCCTGAACACTGAAGCTTTCTTT. It codes for CASSVGTDLLNTEAFF.

The chain links TRBV7-9 to TRBJ2-7, with 7 bases identical to TRBD1. The CDR3 is made up of 14 amino acids. Germline loops: CDR1 SEHNR, CDR2 FQNEAQ (reference sequence). V gave up 1 base and J gave up 4 bases; unmatched junction bases: 4. CDR3 DNA: TGTGCCAGCAGCTTAGATGTGACAGGGTACGAGCAGTACTTC. Protein sequence: CASSLDVTGYEQYF. The variable domain in full, with the rest retrieved from reference TRBV7-9 and TRBJ2-7, is DTGVSQNPRHKITKRGQNVTFRCDPISEHNRLYWYRQTLGQGPEFLTYFQNEAQLEKSRLLSDRFSAERPKGSFSTLEIQRTEQGDSAMYLCASSLDVTGYEQYFGPGTRLTVT.

The table lists this clone with a count of one. This chain uses TRBV28 with TRBJ1-6; D is unresolved. The germline V and J ends were trimmed by 8 bases and 8 bases, with 28 bases remaining between them. CDR1 MDHEN and CDR2 SYDVKM come from the germline V gene. The CDR3 consists of 18 residues. CDR3 nucleotide sequence: TGTGCCAGCTTTCCTGGTTATAGAGGTATATATATGGATTCACCCCTCCACTTT. Residues: CASFPGYRGIYMDSPLHF.

This clone has just a few counts. This sequence joins TRBV27 and TRBJ2-7; 9 bases line up with TRBD1. Germline trimming cut 2 bases from V and 2 bases from J; bases unmatched to any gene: 4. Germline loops: CDR1 MNHEY, CDR2 SMNVEV (reference sequence). This CDR3 is 15 amino acids long. The CDR3 is CASSLKGTGTYEQYF. DNA of the CDR3: TGTGCCAGCAGTTTAAAGGGGACAGGGACCTACGAGCAGTACTTC.

The chain has TRBV11-2 and TRBJ2-7, with D perhaps TRBD2 (5 bases). The CDR3 sequence is 13 residues long. Per the germline V gene, CDR1 is SGHAT and CDR2 is FQNNGV. Deletions cut 5 bases from V and 2 bases from J, with 10 bases between. CDR3 amino acids: CASSHGDTYEQYF. The CDR3 nucleotides are TGTGCCAGCAGCCACGGGGATACCTACGAGCAGTACTTC.

The J gene is TRBJ1-1, the V gene TRBV5-6, with 10 bases aligning to TRBD1. J lost 6 bases, V lost 4 bases, and 12 bases had no gene match. CDR3 length: 16 amino acids. Looked up from germline, CDR1 is SGHDT and CDR2 is YYEEEE. CDR3 nucleotides: TGTGCCAGCAGCGTTCCGGGACAGGGGAATAGCGCTGAAGCTTTCTTT. It translates to CASSVPGQGNSAEAFF. The full variable domain, its missing parts supplied by reference TRBV5-6 and TRBJ1-1, is DAGVTQSPTHLIKTRGQQVTLRCSPKSGHDTVSWYQQALGQGPQFIFQYYEEEERQRGNFPDRFSGHQFPNYSSELNVNALLLGDSALYLCASSVPGQGNSAEAFFGQGTRLTVV.

The J gene is TRBJ1-5, the V gene TRBV28; 7 bases map to TRBD1. The V and J ends lost 5 bases and 6 bases, in that order; junction bases with no gene match: 10. The CDR3 is 15 residues long. Germline V CDR1 and CDR2: MDHEN, SYDVKM. This CDR3 reads CASSPQTGKFQPQHF. In DNA form, the CDR3 reads TGTGCCAGCAGTCCCCAGACAGGGAAATTTCAGCCCCAGCATTTT.

J is TRBJ2-3 and V is TRBV30; the match to TRBD2 covers 8 bases. V dropped 0 bases and J dropped 4; count of bases not matched to a gene: 3. The germline CDR1 and CDR2 sequences are GTSNPN and SVGIG (reference sequence). The CDR3 is made up of 14 amino acids. Here the CDR3 reads CAWSVLGRADTQYF. The CDR3 bases are TGTGCCTGGAGTGTACTCGGGAGGGCAGATACGCAGTATTTT.

The chain joins TRBV6-5 to TRBJ1-1; 9 bases line up with TRBD1. The V and J ends lost 0 bases and 5 bases, in that order; junction bases with no gene match: 4. Germline V CDR1 and CDR2: MNHEY, SVGAGI. This CDR3 spans 15 amino acids. CDR3: CASSYSDRGKTEAFF. CDR3 nucleotide sequence: TGTGCCAGCAGTTACTCGGACAGGGGTAAGACTGAAGCTTTCTTT.

This chain uses TRBV12-5 with TRBJ2-1; tentative D call: TRBD2 (6 bases). The CDR3 is 16 amino acids. Germline values: CDR1 LGHNT, CDR2 FRNRAP. The V end lost 8 bases, the J end lost 7 bases, and 24 bases lay between the germline ends. This chain's CDR3 is CASRSGVGESGNEQFF. In DNA form, the CDR3 reads TGTGCTAGTCGGTCGGGGGTAGGGGAATCTGGAAATGAGCAGTTCTTC.

This clone appeared a single time. The chain recombines TRBV2 with TRBJ1-4; TRBD1 agrees at 7 bases. Germline CDR1 reads SNHLY; CDR2 reads FYNNEI. The CDR3 has 13 residues. Trimming took 6 bases from V and 6 from J; bases not matched to a gene: 4. The CDR3 loop reads CASRTGVYEKLFF. CDR3 nucleotide sequence: TGTGCCAGCAGAACAGGGGTTTATGAAAAACTGTTTTTT.

This clone was observed once. The rearrangement links TRBV18 to TRBJ2-7, with 7 bases matching TRBD1. V shed 3 bases and J 6 bases; nucleotides not matched to a gene: 11. Germline V gene sequence: CDR1 KGHSH, CDR2 LQKENI. CDR3 length equals 15 residues. The CDR3 sequence is CASSPNRQGGSEQYF. CDR3 DNA: TGTGCCAGCTCACCGAATAGACAGGGTGGGTCCGAGCAGTACTTC.

This clone was counted a single time. CDR3 coding DNA: TGTGCCAGCAGTTTACGTGCTAGCGGGAGTTACAATGAGCAGTTCTTC. Residues: CASSLRASGSYNEQFF. The chain joins TRBV28 to TRBJ2-1; the match to TRBD2 covers 10 bases. CDR1 is MDHEN, CDR2 SYDVKM, per germline. J lost 4 bases, V lost 2 bases, and 5 bases had no gene match. The CDR3 has 16 residues.

The genes are TRBV24-1 and TRBJ1-5; 7 bases match TRBD1. CDR3 size: 17 residues. With V trimmed by 2 bases and J by 3 bases, 9 bases remained unmatched. Germline CDR1 is KGHDR and CDR2 is SFDVKD. CDR3 sequence: CATSDSSGQSLNQPQHF. The CDR3 bases are TGTGCCACCAGTGATTCTTCGGGACAGTCACTCAATCAGCCCCAGCATTTT.

V usage is TRBV6-5 and J usage is TRBJ2-4; tentative D call: TRBD2 (5 bases). V lost 4 bases and J 0 bases, leaving 10 bases between the germline ends. Germline V gene lookup returns CDR1 MNHEY and CDR2 SVGAGI. CDR3 length equals 15 residues. The CDR3 DNA follows: TGTGCCAGCAGTTCCCGACTATTAGCCAAAAACATTCAGTACTTC. Translating gives CASSSRLLAKNIQYF.

The chain uses TRBV5-4 and TRBJ2-1; 8 nucleotides match TRBD1. In germline, CDR1 is SGHNT, CDR2 YYREEE (reference sequence). CDR3 size: 16 residues. V lost 5 bases, J lost 5 bases, and 12 bases stayed unmatched. In DNA form, the CDR3 reads TGTGCCAGCAGACTGACGGGGCGGACAGGGCACAATGAGCAGTTCTTC. It is translated as CASRLTGRTGHNEQFF.

The V gene is TRBV24-1, the J gene TRBJ2-1; D is undetermined. The CDR3 extends over 16 amino acids. The germline V and J ends were trimmed by 0 bases and 6 bases, with 14 bases remaining between them. Germline V gene lookup returns CDR1 KGHDR and CDR2 SFDVKD. The CDR3 is CATSDLGGPNPNEQFF. Written as DNA, the CDR3 is TGTGCCACCAGTGATTTGGGCGGCCCCAACCCCAATGAGCAGTTCTTC.